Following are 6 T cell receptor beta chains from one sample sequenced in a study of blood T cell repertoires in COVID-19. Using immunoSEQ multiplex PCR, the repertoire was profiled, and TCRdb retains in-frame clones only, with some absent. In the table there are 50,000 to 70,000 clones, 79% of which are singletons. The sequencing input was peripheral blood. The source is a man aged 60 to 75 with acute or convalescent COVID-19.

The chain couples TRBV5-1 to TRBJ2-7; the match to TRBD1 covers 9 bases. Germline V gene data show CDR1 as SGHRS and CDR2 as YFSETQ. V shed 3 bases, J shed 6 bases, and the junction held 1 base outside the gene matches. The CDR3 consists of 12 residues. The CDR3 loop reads CASSSTGGEQYF. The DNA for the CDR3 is TGCGCCAGCAGCTCGACAGGGGGCGAGCAGTACTTC. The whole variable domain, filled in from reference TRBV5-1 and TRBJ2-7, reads KAGVTQTPRYLIKTRGQQVTLSCSPISGHRSVSWYQQTPGQGLQFLFEYFSETQRNKGNFPGRFSGRQFSNSRSEMNVSTLELGDSALYLCASSSTGGEQYFGPGTRLTVT.

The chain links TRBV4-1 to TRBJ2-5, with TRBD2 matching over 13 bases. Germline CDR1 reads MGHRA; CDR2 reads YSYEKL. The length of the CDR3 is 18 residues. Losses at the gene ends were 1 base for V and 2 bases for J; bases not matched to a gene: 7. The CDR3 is CASSQVWGTSGVQETQYF. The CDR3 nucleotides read TGCGCCAGCAGCCAAGTGTGGGGGACTAGCGGGGTACAAGAGACCCAGTACTTC.

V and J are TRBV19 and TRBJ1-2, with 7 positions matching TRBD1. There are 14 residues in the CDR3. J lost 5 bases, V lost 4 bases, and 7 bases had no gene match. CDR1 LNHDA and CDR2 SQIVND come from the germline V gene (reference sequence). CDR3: CASSRAGTAYGYTF. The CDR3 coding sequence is TGTGCCAGTAGTAGGGCCGGGACAGCATATGGCTACACCTTC.

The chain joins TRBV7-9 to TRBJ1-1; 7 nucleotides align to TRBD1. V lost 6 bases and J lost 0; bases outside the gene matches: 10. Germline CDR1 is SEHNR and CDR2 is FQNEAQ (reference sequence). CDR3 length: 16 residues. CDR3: CASRPTLTGVNTEAFF. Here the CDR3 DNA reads TGTGCCAGCAGACCGACCCTTACAGGGGTGAACACTGAAGCTTTCTTT.

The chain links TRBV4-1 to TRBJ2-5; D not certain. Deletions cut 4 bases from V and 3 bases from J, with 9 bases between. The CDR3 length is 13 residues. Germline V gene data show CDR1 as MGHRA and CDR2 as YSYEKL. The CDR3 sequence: CASSLRLKETQYF. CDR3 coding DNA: TGCGCCAGCAGCCTCAGACTGAAAGAGACCCAGTACTTC.

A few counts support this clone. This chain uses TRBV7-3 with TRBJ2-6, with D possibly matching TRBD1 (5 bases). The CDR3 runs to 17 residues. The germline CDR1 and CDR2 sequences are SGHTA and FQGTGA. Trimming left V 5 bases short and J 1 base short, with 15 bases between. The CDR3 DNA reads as TGTGCCAGCAGCCGTCTGGTGGGGCCTTCTGGGGCCAACGTCCTGACTTTC. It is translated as CASSRLVGPSGANVLTF.